The next 23 T cell receptor beta chains were all read from a single sample in a study of blood T cell repertoires in COVID-19. Sequenced by immunoSEQ multiplex PCR; TCRdb stores in-frame clones only, minus some. The data contain roughly 90,000 clones, 70% to 90% of them singletons. Sequences were obtained from peripheral blood. These receptors were taken from a man aged 45 to 65 with acute or convalescent COVID-19.

This chain links TRBV6-1 with TRBJ2-1, with D maybe TRBD1 (5 bases). The germline V gene has CDR1 MNHNS and CDR2 SASEGT. The CDR3 covers 16 residues. The V gene lost 2 bases and the J gene lost 4 bases, with 15 bases spanning the gap. CDR3 region: CASSELLGLGYNEQFF. In nucleotides, the CDR3 is TGTGCCAGCAGTGAATTACTGGGGCTCGGGTACAATGAGCAGTTCTTC.

This clone came up once. This sequence joins TRBV30 and TRBJ1-2; D perhaps matches TRBD1 (5 bases). The CDR3 consists of 12 residues. Trimming took 3 bases from V and 5 from J, leaving 10 bases between them. Germline assignment: CDR1 GTSNPN and CDR2 SVGIG (reference sequence). DNA of the CDR3: TGTGCCTGGAGGCCCCCAGGGTATGGCTACACCTTC. This sequence encodes CAWRPPGYGYTF.

The genes are TRBV5-4 and TRBJ2-3; no reliable D call. This CDR3 is built from 15 residues. Germline CDR1 is SGHNT and CDR2 is YYREEE (reference sequence). V was cut by 2 bases and J by 0 bases, with 10 bases left in between. CDR3 DNA sequence: TGTGCCAGCAGCTTAGGCGGAGATAGCACAGATACGCAGTATTTT. It translates to CASSLGGDSTDTQYF.

This clone appeared many times. J is TRBJ1-6 and V is TRBV27; the match to TRBD1 covers 8 bases. Germline loops: CDR1 MNHEY, CDR2 SMNVEV (reference sequence). V was pared by 1 base and J by 0 bases, with 11 bases of the junction left unmatched. There are 20 residues in the CDR3. CDR3 loop: CASSLFMGQEHSSYNSPLHF. The CDR3 DNA reads TGTGCCAGCAGTTTATTTATGGGACAGGAGCATAGCTCCTATAATTCACCCCTCCACTTT.

This sequence joins TRBV6-5 and TRBJ1-5, with 7 bases aligning to TRBD1. The CDR3 length is 14 residues. V was pared by 6 bases and J by 4 bases, with 6 bases of the junction left unmatched. In germline, CDR1 is MNHEY, CDR2 SVGAGI. The CDR3: CASSMGQLNQPQHF. CDR3 bases: TGTGCCAGCAGCATGGGACAGTTAAATCAGCCCCAGCATTTT.

V and J are TRBV5-1 and TRBJ2-3; 7 bases are shared with TRBD1. There are 15 residues in the CDR3. After removal of 2 bases from V and 1 base from J, the junction contained 4 bases not matched to a gene. Germline V lookup: CDR1 SGHRS, CDR2 YFSETQ. For the CDR3, the DNA is TGCGCCAGCAGCTTCACAGGGGACCGCACAGATACGCAGTATTTT. Encoded protein: CASSFTGDRTDTQYF.

The rearrangement uses TRBV14 and TRBJ2-5; D is perhaps TRBD1 (5 bases). From germline, CDR1 is SGHDN and CDR2 FVKESK. V was shortened by 2 bases and J by 4 bases, with 17 bases between the two germline ends. The CDR3 totals 16 residues. The CDR3: CASSQSWFERGETQYF. CDR3 in DNA: TGTGCCAGCAGCCAATCCTGGTTTGAAAGGGGAGAGACCCAGTACTTC.

The chain couples TRBV19 to TRBJ1-1; possibly TRBD1 for D (6 bases). Germline V gene lookup returns CDR1 LNHDA and CDR2 SQIVND (reference sequence). CDR3 length: 15 amino acids. V was cut by 1 base and J by 1 base, with 10 bases left in between. The CDR3 is CASSIAAGENTEAFF. Here the CDR3 DNA reads TGTGCCAGTAGTATAGCGGCAGGGGAGAACACTGAAGCTTTCTTT.

In nucleotides, the CDR3 is TGTGCCAGCAGCTTAAATTACAGGGAAGAGACCCAGTACTTC. Residues: CASSLNYREETQYF. The chain combines TRBV11-2 with TRBJ2-5; a weak D match, TRBD1 (6 bases). This CDR3 has 14 amino acids. CDR1 SGHAT and CDR2 FQNNGV come from the germline V gene. With 2 bases removed from V and 3 bases from J, the gap between germline ends came to 10 bases.

This clone was seen once. Other DNA sequences in the same sample also yield this CDR3. The chain carries TRBV9 and TRBJ2-7; weak D call: TRBD2 (6 bases). Trimming removed 3 bases from V and 4 bases from J, with 8 bases in between. The CDR3 is 12 residues long. Germline CDR1 and CDR2: SGDLS and YYNGEE. The CDR3 nucleotides read TGTGCCAGCAGCGCCGCGGGGTACGAGCAGTACTTC. Translation: CASSAAGYEQYF.

The chain employs TRBV9 and TRBJ1-6; 9 positions match TRBD1. Losses at the gene ends were 4 bases for V and 8 bases for J; bases not matched to a gene: 13. Germline assignment: CDR1 SGDLS and CDR2 YYNGEE. This CDR3 has 17 residues. CDR3 loop: CASSRNFGGQGDSPLHF. CDR3 bases: TGTGCCAGCAGCCGTAACTTTGGGGGACAGGGAGATTCACCCCTCCACTTT.

The chain joins TRBV10-3 to TRBJ2-5, with D maybe TRBD2 (7 bases). CDR1 is ENHRY, CDR2 SYGVKD, per germline. Trimming pared 5 bases from V and 4 bases from J, leaving 17 bases between. The CDR3 totals 15 residues. This CDR3 reads CAISPRGADGETQYF. In nucleotides, the CDR3 is TGTGCCATCAGTCCTCGGGGGGCCGATGGAGAGACCCAGTACTTC.

The V gene is TRBV18, the J gene TRBJ1-3; D call uncertain. V lost 5 bases and J lost 8, with 19 bases in between. The V gene's germline CDR1 is KGHSH and CDR2 LQKENI. The CDR3 length is 15 residues. CDR3 loop: CASSSSTGMVDTIYF. The CDR3 DNA reads TGTGCCAGCTCATCATCGACGGGAATGGTAGACACCATATATTTT.

The chain recombines TRBV27 with TRBJ2-6; possibly TRBD1 for D (6 bases). CDR1 MNHEY and CDR2 SMNVEV come from the germline V gene (reference sequence). The CDR3 has 14 residues. V was pared by 5 bases and J by 2 bases, with 7 bases between. DNA for the CDR3: TGTGCCAGCAGTAGGGGGACTGGGGCCAACGTCCTGACTTTC. This encodes CASSRGTGANVLTF.

The chain uses TRBV14 and TRBJ2-2; tentatively, D is TRBD1 (6 bases). Germline CDR1 SGHDN, CDR2 FVKESK. The CDR3 runs 15 residues. V gave up 2 bases and J gave up 6 bases, with 13 bases separating them. The DNA of the CDR3 is TGTGCCAGCAGCCAAAGCGCAGGGGCGTCCGGGGAGCTGTTTTTT. Translation gives CASSQSAGASGELFF.

The CDR3 reads CSVEVLYEQYF. CDR3 coding DNA: TGCAGCGTTGAAGTCCTCTACGAGCAGTACTTC. The rearrangement links TRBV29-1 to TRBJ2-7; no clear D gene. Germline V gives CDR1 SQVTM, CDR2 ANQGSEA. Trimming pared 1 base from V and 3 bases from J, leaving 4 bases between. The CDR3 has 11 amino acids.

This sequence joins TRBV28 and TRBJ1-4, with 9 bases aligning to TRBD1. CDR3 size: 14 residues. Trimming took 7 bases from V and 8 from J; bases not matched to a gene: 8. The germline gives CDR1 MDHEN, CDR2 SYDVKM. CDR3 sequence: CASKGADRGEKLFF. The DNA of the CDR3 is TGTGCCAGCAAAGGAGCTGACAGGGGGGAAAAACTGTTTTTT.

The CDR3 here is CASAKKEVQGSPLHF. CDR3 nucleotide sequence: TGTGCCAGCGCAAAAAAGGAGGTCCAAGGATCACCCCTCCACTTT. The chain is built from TRBV6-5 and TRBJ1-6; no clear D gene. V gave up 8 bases and J gave up 10 bases, with 21 bases separating them. Germline CDR1 and CDR2: MNHEY and SVGAGI. CDR3 length: 15 amino acids.

V usage is TRBV28 and J usage is TRBJ2-5; 8 bases fit TRBD2. CDR3 length equals 15 residues. Germline V gives CDR1 MDHEN, CDR2 SYDVKM. Losses at the gene ends were 7 bases for V and 2 bases for J; bases not matched to a gene: 9. The CDR3 is CASTSSGGRQETQYF. The CDR3 coding sequence is TGTGCCAGCACCTCCAGTGGCGGGAGGCAAGAGACCCAGTACTTC.

The rearrangement links TRBV5-6 to TRBJ1-2; TRBD1 matches at 8 bases. Losses at the gene ends were 6 bases for V and 5 bases for J; bases not matched to a gene: 12. The length of the CDR3 is 15 residues. The germline V gene has CDR1 SGHDT and CDR2 YYEEEE. CDR3 region: CASILFTGGNYGYTF. For the CDR3, the DNA is TGTGCCAGCATCCTATTTACAGGGGGTAATTATGGCTACACCTTC.

V and J are TRBV13 and TRBJ1-2, with 8 bases fitting TRBD1. The V segment lost 1 base and the J segment 2 bases; nucleotides outside the gene matches: 3. The CDR3 sequence is 15 residues long. CDR1 PRHDT and CDR2 FYEKMQ come from the germline V gene (reference sequence). This CDR3 is CASSLAGGRNYGYTF. CDR3 sequence (DNA): TGTGCCAGCAGCTTAGCAGGGGGCCGCAACTATGGCTACACCTTC.

V gene TRBV5-6 combines with J gene TRBJ2-7; 9 bases are a match to TRBD1. The CDR3 has 14 amino acids. With 4 bases clipped from V and 5 bases from J, the junction kept 7 bases outside the gene matches. Germline CDR1 reads SGHDT; CDR2 reads YYEEEE. Written as DNA, the CDR3 is TGTGCCAGCAGCGGGAGACAGGGGGTCCACGAGCAGTACTTC. This translates into CASSGRQGVHEQYF.

The gene calls are TRBV7-9 and TRBJ2-5, with 10 bases lining up with TRBD1. Trimming took 1 base from V and 4 from J; bases not matched to a gene: 9. The CDR3 contains 17 residues. Per germline, CDR1 SEHNR and CDR2 FQNEAQ (reference sequence). CDR3 nucleotides: TGTGCCAGCAGCTTAGGCTTCGGGACAGGGGAGGGAGAGACCCAGTACTTC. Residues: CASSLGFGTGEGETQYF.